The 15 T cell receptor beta chains below come from one sample, sequenced in a study of blood T cell repertoires in COVID-19. Only in-frame clones appear in the TCRdb table, and some are missing; sequencing was by immunoSEQ multiplex PCR. The repertoire has almost 200,000 clones, about nine tenths of them found once; the top ten carry 0.75% to 0.95%. Sequencing used peripheral blood. The receptor set was obtained from a woman between 65 and 79 years old with acute or convalescent COVID-19.

The chain has TRBV15 and TRBJ1-3, with no clear D. Looked up from germline, CDR1 is LNHNV and CDR2 is YYDKDF (reference sequence). CDR3 size: 16 residues. V lost 0 bases, J lost 4 bases, and 13 bases lay in between. The CDR3 loop reads CATSRELRAGGNTIYF. The DNA for the CDR3 is TGTGCCACCAGCAGAGAATTGAGGGCGGGAGGAAACACCATATATTTT. The whole variable domain, remainder taken from reference TRBV15 and TRBJ1-3, is DAMVIQNPRYQVTQFGKPVTLSCSQTLNHNVMYWYQQKSSQAPKLLFHYYDKDFNNEADTPDNFQSRRPNTSFCFLDIRSPGLGDTAMYLCATSRELRAGGNTIYFGEGSWLTVV.

This chain joins TRBV4-1 and TRBJ2-1, with TRBD2 matching over 7 bases. CDR1 is MGHRA and CDR2 is YSYEKL in the germline V gene. V dropped 4 bases and J dropped 10; count of bases not matched to a gene: 13. This CDR3 comprises 15 residues. The CDR3 coding sequence is TGCGCCAGCAGCCGCCGGGACGGGAGGATCATCGAGCAGTTCTTC. This translates into CASSRRDGRIIEQFF.

This clone is a singleton in its sample. V is TRBV9 and J is TRBJ2-2; perhaps TRBD1 as D (5 bases). This CDR3 region has 15 residues. From germline, CDR1 is SGDLS and CDR2 YYNGEE. With 4 bases removed from V and 0 bases from J, the gap between germline ends came to 10 bases. The CDR3 protein is CASSQVRANTGELFF. The CDR3 DNA reads as TGTGCCAGCAGCCAGGTCAGGGCGAACACCGGGGAGCTGTTTTTT. Using reference TRBV9 and TRBJ2-2 for the parts outside the CDR3, the full variable domain is DSGVTQTPKHLITATGQRVTLRCSPRSGDLSVYWYQQSLDQGLQFLIQYYNGEERAKGNILERFSAQQFPDLHSELNLSSLELGDSALYFCASSQVRANTGELFFGEGSRLTVL.

The genes are TRBV5-1 and TRBJ1-4, with 7 bases that match TRBD1. The CDR3 is made up of 14 amino acids. Germline values: CDR1 SGHRS, CDR2 YFSETQ. J lost 8 bases, V lost 3 bases, and 7 bases had no gene match. CDR3 amino acids: CASSSTGVGEKLFF. CDR3 in DNA: TGCGCCAGCAGCTCTACAGGGGTCGGGGAAAAACTGTTTTTT.

The V gene is TRBV10-2, the J gene TRBJ2-7, with 11 bases that match TRBD1. The J segment lost 1 base and the V segment lost 5 bases, leaving 13 bases of the junction unmatched. This CDR3 has 18 amino acids. Germline CDR1 and CDR2: WSHSY and SAAADI. For the CDR3, the DNA is TGCGCCAGCAGTCACCGGACAGGGGGCGCGATAAAGTCCTACGAGCAGTACTTC. Translated, it gives CASSHRTGGAIKSYEQYF.

The chain combines TRBV18 with TRBJ2-2; 9 nucleotides align to TRBD1. CDR1 is KGHSH and CDR2 is LQKENI in the germline V gene. The CDR3 contains 15 residues. Losses at the gene ends were 6 bases for V and 4 bases for J; bases not matched to a gene: 6. The CDR3 region has the DNA TGTGCCAGCTCGCAGGACAGGGGCCTCACCGGGGAGCTGTTTTTT. Translated, it gives CASSQDRGLTGELFF.

The chain's CDR3 is CASIRIGEAGELFF. In DNA form, the CDR3 reads TGTGCCAGCATTAGGATAGGGGAGGCCGGGGAGCTGTTTTTT. The rearrangement links TRBV2 to TRBJ2-2, with D perhaps matching TRBD2 (6 bases). CDR3 length equals 14 residues. V was shortened by 7 bases and J by 6 bases, with 15 bases between the two germline ends. CDR1 and CDR2 from the germline V gene are SNHLY and FYNNEI.

The J gene is TRBJ1-5, the V gene TRBV19; tentative D call: TRBD1 (5 bases). Between the trimmed V and J ends, which lost 5 bases and 4 bases, there was a span of 9 bases. The germline V gene has CDR1 LNHDA and CDR2 SQIVND (reference sequence). This CDR3 is 13 amino acids long. This CDR3 reads CASSHRGNQPQHF. Written as DNA, the CDR3 is TGTGCCAGTAGTCACCGGGGGAATCAGCCCCAGCATTTT. Filled out from reference TRBV19 and TRBJ1-5, the complete variable domain reads DGGITQSPKYLFRKEGQNVTLSCEQNLNHDAMYWYRQDPGQGLRLIYYSQIVNDFQKGDIAEGYSVSREKKESFPLTVTSAQKNPTAFYLCASSHRGNQPQHFGDGTRLSIL.

This clone was seen a handful of times. This rearrangement joins TRBV10-3 to TRBJ2-6; 7 bases align to TRBD1. The length of the CDR3 is 18 residues. V lost 6 bases, J lost 0 bases, and 11 bases stayed unmatched. CDR1 and CDR2 (germline): ENHRY, SYGVKD. Here the CDR3 reads CAIRPPTGNRSGANVLTF. CDR3 coding DNA: TGTGCCATCAGGCCCCCGACAGGGAACCGCTCTGGGGCCAACGTCCTGACTTTC.

The chain is built from TRBV4-1 and TRBJ1-5, with 10 bases that match TRBD1. The CDR3 is 15 amino acids. Trimming at V came to 0 bases and at J to 7 bases, leaving 3 bases not matched to a gene. Germline V CDR1 and CDR2: MGHRA, YSYEKL. Here the CDR3 reads CASSQDGDRGQPQHF. CDR3 nucleotides: TGCGCCAGCAGCCAAGATGGGGACAGGGGACAGCCCCAGCATTTT.

The chain carries TRBV5-5 and TRBJ2-2; no reliable D call. Trimming removed 2 bases at V and 13 bases at J, with 12 bases between. Germline CDR1 SGHKS, CDR2 YYEKEE (reference sequence). This CDR3 is built from 12 residues. The CDR3: CASSLQMDGLFF. The CDR3 DNA is TGTGCCAGCAGCTTACAGATGGATGGGCTGTTTTTT.

The chain links TRBV7-2 to TRBJ2-4; tentative D call: TRBD1 (5 bases). The germline CDR1 and CDR2 sequences are SGHTA and FQGNSA. The CDR3 extends over 15 amino acids. Trimming removed 5 bases from V and 4 bases from J, with 15 bases in between. CDR3 bases: TGTGCCAGCAGCCCAACCCGACAGACAAAAAACATTCAGTACTTC. Amino acids: CASSPTRQTKNIQYF.

This clone has only a few counts. The chain is built from TRBV15 and TRBJ1-3, with unresolved D. The CDR3 runs 11 residues. V was trimmed by 5 bases and J by 8 bases, leaving 7 bases between them. The germline V gene has CDR1 LNHNV and CDR2 YYDKDF (reference sequence). CDR3 nucleotide sequence: TGTGCCACCAGCCTCCGGGACACCATATATTTT. Encoded protein: CATSLRDTIYF. Complete variable domain (other parts from reference TRBV15 and TRBJ1-3): DAMVIQNPRYQVTQFGKPVTLSCSQTLNHNVMYWYQQKSSQAPKLLFHYYDKDFNNEADTPDNFQSRRPNTSFCFLDIRSPGLGDTAMYLCATSLRDTIYFGEGSWLTVV.

The V and J genes are TRBV5-6 and TRBJ2-7; possible D gene TRBD1, 6 bases. This CDR3 is 13 amino acids long. CDR1 is SGHDT and CDR2 is YYEEEE in the germline V gene. With 2 bases removed from V and 6 bases from J, the gap between germline ends came to 12 bases. The CDR3 coding sequence is TGTGCCAGCAGCTTAATCAGGGGAATCGAGCAGTACTTC. The encoded protein is CASSLIRGIEQYF.

This chain joins TRBV29-1 and TRBJ2-5; TRBD1 agrees at 7 bases. The J segment lost 2 bases and the V segment lost 6 bases, leaving 6 bases of the junction unmatched. Germline lookup yields CDR1 SQVTM and CDR2 ANQGSEA. CDR3 size: 13 residues. CDR3 nucleotides: TGCAGCGTATCCACAGGGGCTCAAGAGACCCAGTACTTC. Its protein is CSVSTGAQETQYF.